The 12 T cell receptor beta chains in this list originate from one sample, sequenced in a study of blood T cells in healthy people across ages (dated by TCRdb to about 2015). Libraries came from 5' RACE. Sequencing relied on an Illumina HiSeq 2500. A second PCR of about 6 to 11 cycles was performed with a sample-barcoded 5' primer and a J-beta primer mix. Clones were called with MiXCR by TCRdb after fastp trimmed the public reads at Q25, and only in-frame beta chains were retained. Every distinct CDR3 protein forms one entry, paired with its most common genes and DNA. The sample yields approximately 830,000 distinct CDR3 sequences; about 59% were counted once. The ten largest clonotypes hold about a quarter of the sample. Input material: blood. The source is a man aged 30-40 years in good health.

J is TRBJ2-1 and V is TRBV9; D possibly corresponds to TRBD2 (6 bases). With the DNA end fitting TRBJ2-7 better, the J assignment may be wrong. Per the germline V gene, CDR1 is SGDLS and CDR2 is YYNGEE. This CDR3 region has 15 residues. The CDR3 DNA reads as TGTGCCAGCAGCGTAGAGGGTAGCGGCACCTACGAGCAGTACTTC. Its protein product is CASSVEGSGTYEQYF.

Points on this clonotype: The junction differs from germline at one of its ends, possibly a read error. J is TRBJ2-2 and V is TRBV27; 10 bases fit TRBD1. Per the germline V gene, CDR1 is MNHEY and CDR2 is SMNVEV (reference sequence). This CDR3 spans 17 amino acids. CDR3 loop: CASSLFGGQGGTGELSF. The CDR3 DNA follows: TGTGCCAGCAGTTTATTTGGAGGACAGGGGGGCACCGGGGAGCTGTCTTTT.

The chain is built from TRBV4-2 and TRBJ1-4; 9 bases fit TRBD1. Per germline, CDR1 LGHNA and CDR2 YNFKEQ. The CDR3 consists of 14 residues. V lost 4 bases to trimming and J lost 12 bases; unmatched junction nucleotides: 9. DNA of the CDR3: TGTGCCAGCAGCCCGGGGACAGGGTTATCCCAACTGTTTTTT. Residues: CASSPGTGLSQLFF.

The chain recombines TRBV11-1 with TRBJ2-6; D is uncertain. Trimming shortened V by 2 bases and J by 1 base, and 9 bases separated the two germline ends. CDR1 and CDR2 from the germline V gene are SGHAT and FQDESV (reference sequence). The CDR3 is 16 amino acids. For the CDR3, the DNA is TGTGCCAGCAGCTTATGGGATCTGTCTGGGGCCAACGTCCTGACTTTC. Translating it yields CASSLWDLSGANVLTF.

This clonotype showed up just a few times. This rearrangement joins TRBV4-2 to TRBJ2-3; D is uncertain. Trimming removed 0 bases from V and 4 bases from J, with 5 bases in between. Germline V CDR1 and CDR2: LGHNA, YNFKEQ. The CDR3 consists of 13 residues. In DNA, the CDR3 is TGTGCCAGCAGCCAAGATCTCCCAGATACGCAGTATTTT. Protein product: CASSQDLPDTQYF.

The chain is built from TRBV18 and TRBJ2-1; 9 bases are shared with TRBD1. Germline values: CDR1 KGHSH, CDR2 LQKENI. Trimming took 1 base from V and 5 from J; bases not matched to a gene: 6. The CDR3 runs 16 residues. The CDR3 nucleotides read TGTGCCAGCTCACCACTGGCGGGACAGGGCAACAATGAGCAGTTCTTC. Its translation is CASSPLAGQGNNEQFF.

A few counts support this clonotype. The chain carries TRBV20-1 and TRBJ2-5; D remains unclear. The germline V and J ends were trimmed by 1 base and 1 base, with 7 bases remaining between them. Germline V gene data show CDR1 as DFQATT and CDR2 as SNEGSKA (reference sequence). The CDR3 is 13 amino acids. The CDR3 nucleotides are TGCAGTGCTAGAGTTAGGAGCCAAGAGACCCAGTACTTC. Amino acids: CSARVRSQETQYF.

This chain links TRBV12-3 or TRBV12-4 with TRBJ1-5; D gene unclear. V gave up 5 bases and J gave up 6 bases, with 11 bases separating them. The CDR3 extends over 13 amino acids. The CDR3 coding sequence is TGTGCCAGCAGTCCCCAGCGGGGTCAGCCCCAGCATTTT. Translating gives CASSPQRGQPQHF.

The chain links TRBV30 to TRBJ2-5; 7 nucleotides align to TRBD1. Matching the DNA end better, TRBJ2-7 makes the J call doubtful. There are 16 residues in the CDR3. Germline V CDR1 and CDR2: GTSNPN, SVGIG (reference sequence). The CDR3 DNA sequence: TGTGCCTGGAGTGCACGAACCGGGACAGCCTTCTACGAGCAGTACTTC. Its translation: CAWSARTGTAFYEQYF.

The CDR3 sequence: CSARLLAGTASEQFF. The CDR3, as DNA: TGCAGTGCTAGACTTTTAGCGGGGACAGCGAGTGAGCAGTTCTTC. The chain joins TRBV20-1 to TRBJ2-1, with D possibly matching TRBD2 (8 bases). The germline V and J ends were trimmed by 2 bases and 9 bases, with 20 bases remaining between them. CDR1 is DFQATT and CDR2 is SNEGSKA in the germline V gene (reference sequence). The CDR3 extends over 15 amino acids.

The chain links TRBV5-1 to TRBJ2-1, with a possible D match to TRBD2 (6 bases). The CDR3 has 15 residues. V lost 2 bases to trimming and J lost 6 bases, with 15 bases between them. CDR1 and CDR2 (germline): SGHRS, YFSETQ. The CDR3 DNA follows: TGCGCCAGCAGCTTTGGACTAAGGGTCGGCAATGAGCAGTTCTTC. It codes for CASSFGLRVGNEQFF.

V and J are TRBV3-1 and TRBJ2-7; 9 bases line up with TRBD2. The germline V gene has CDR1 LGHDT and CDR2 YNNKEL (reference sequence). The V and J ends lost 6 bases and 6 bases, in that order; junction bases with no gene match: 3. The CDR3 loop spans 12 amino acids. This chain's CDR3 is CASRGLAGEQYF. In DNA, the CDR3 is TGTGCCAGCAGGGGACTAGCCGGCGAGCAGTACTTC.